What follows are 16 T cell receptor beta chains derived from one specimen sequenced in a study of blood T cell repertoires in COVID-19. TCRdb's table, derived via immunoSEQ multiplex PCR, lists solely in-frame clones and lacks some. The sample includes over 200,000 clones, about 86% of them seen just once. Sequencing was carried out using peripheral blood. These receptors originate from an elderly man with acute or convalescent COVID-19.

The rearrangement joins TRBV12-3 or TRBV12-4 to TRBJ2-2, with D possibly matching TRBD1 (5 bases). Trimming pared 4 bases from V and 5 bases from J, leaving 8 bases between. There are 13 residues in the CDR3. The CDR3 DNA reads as TGTGCCAGCAGTTCGACAGCGACCGGGGAGCTGTTTTTT. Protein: CASSSTATGELFF.

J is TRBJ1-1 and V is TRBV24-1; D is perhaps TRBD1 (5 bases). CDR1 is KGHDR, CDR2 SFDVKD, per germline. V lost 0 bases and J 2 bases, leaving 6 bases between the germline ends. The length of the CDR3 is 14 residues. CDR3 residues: CATSDLQGNTEAFF. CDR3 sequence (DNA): TGTGCCACCAGTGATTTGCAGGGAAACACTGAAGCTTTCTTT.

CDR3 protein: CASSSPRGASSYNEQFF. CDR3 coding DNA: TGTGCCAGCAGTTCCCCCCGGGGGGCCAGCTCCTACAATGAGCAGTTCTTC. The chain employs TRBV28 and TRBJ2-1; the D gene is possibly TRBD2 (7 bases). CDR1 and CDR2 from the germline V gene are MDHEN and SYDVKM. With 4 bases removed from V and 0 bases from J, the gap between germline ends came to 16 bases. The CDR3 consists of 17 residues.

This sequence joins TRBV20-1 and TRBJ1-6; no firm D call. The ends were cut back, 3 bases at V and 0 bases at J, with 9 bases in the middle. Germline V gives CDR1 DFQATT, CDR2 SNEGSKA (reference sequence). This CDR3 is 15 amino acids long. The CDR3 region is CSASRGSSYNSPLHF. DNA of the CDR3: TGCAGTGCTAGTCGGGGAAGCTCCTATAATTCACCCCTCCACTTT.

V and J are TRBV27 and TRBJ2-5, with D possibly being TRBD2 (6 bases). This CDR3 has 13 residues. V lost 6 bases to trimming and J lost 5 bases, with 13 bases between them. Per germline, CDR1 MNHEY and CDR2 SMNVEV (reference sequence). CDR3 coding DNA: TGTGCCAGCAGACGGAGGGGAGAGGAGACCCAGTACTTC. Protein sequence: CASRRRGEETQYF.

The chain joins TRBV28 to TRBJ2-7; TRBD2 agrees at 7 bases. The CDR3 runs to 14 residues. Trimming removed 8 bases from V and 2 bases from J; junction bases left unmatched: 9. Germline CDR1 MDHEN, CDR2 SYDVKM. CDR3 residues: CASAIGGGPYEQYF. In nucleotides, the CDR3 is TGTGCCAGCGCGATTGGCGGGGGTCCCTACGAGCAGTACTTC.

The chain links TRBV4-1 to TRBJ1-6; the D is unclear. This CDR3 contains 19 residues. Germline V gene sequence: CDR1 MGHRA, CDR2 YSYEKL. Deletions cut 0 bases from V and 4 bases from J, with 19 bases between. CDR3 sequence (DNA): TGCGCCAGCAGCCAAGATCCTGAGGGCTCAACGGCATATAATTCACCCCTCCACTTT. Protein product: CASSQDPEGSTAYNSPLHF.

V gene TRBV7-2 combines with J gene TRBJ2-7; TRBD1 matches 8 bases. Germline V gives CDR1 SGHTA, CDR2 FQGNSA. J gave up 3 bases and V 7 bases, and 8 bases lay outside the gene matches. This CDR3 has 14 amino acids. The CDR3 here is CASTRTGLIYEQYF. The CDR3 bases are TGTGCCAGCACCCGGACAGGGTTGATCTACGAGCAGTACTTC.

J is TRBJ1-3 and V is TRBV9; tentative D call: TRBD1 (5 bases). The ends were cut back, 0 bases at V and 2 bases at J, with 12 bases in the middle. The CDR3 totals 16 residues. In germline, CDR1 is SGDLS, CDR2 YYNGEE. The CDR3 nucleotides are TGTGCCAGCAGCGTAGGTGGAGGGACTGCTGGAAACACCATATATTTT. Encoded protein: CASSVGGGTAGNTIYF.

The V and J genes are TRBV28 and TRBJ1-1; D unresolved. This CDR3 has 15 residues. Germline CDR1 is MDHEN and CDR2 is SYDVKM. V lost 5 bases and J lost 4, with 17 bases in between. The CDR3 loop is CASSPIPPAPTEAFF. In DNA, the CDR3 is TGTGCCAGCAGTCCAATCCCGCCCGCGCCCACTGAAGCTTTCTTT.

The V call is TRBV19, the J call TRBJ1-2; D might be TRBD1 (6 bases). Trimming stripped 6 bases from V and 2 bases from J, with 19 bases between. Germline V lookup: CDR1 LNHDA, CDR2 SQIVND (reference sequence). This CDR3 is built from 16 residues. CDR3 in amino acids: CASSETWGQHNYGYTF. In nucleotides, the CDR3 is TGTGCCAGTAGCGAGACATGGGGGCAGCACAACTATGGCTACACCTTC. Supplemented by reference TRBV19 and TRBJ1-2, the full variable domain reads DGGITQSPKYLFRKEGQNVTLSCEQNLNHDAMYWYRQDPGQGLRLIYYSQIVNDFQKGDIAEGYSVSREKKESFPLTVTSAQKNPTAFYLCASSETWGQHNYGYTFGSGTRLTVV.

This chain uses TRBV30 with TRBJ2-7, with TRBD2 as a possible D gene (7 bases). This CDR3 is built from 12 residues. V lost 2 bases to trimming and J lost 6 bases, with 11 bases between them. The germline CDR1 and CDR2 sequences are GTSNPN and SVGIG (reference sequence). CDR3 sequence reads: CAWSPRGGEQYF. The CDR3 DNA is TGTGCCTGGAGTCCTAGGGGGGGCGAGCAGTACTTC.

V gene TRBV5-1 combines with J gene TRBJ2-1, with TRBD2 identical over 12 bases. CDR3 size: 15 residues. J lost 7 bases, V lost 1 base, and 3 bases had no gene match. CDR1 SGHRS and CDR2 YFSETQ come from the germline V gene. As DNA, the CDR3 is TGCGCCAGCAGCTTGCTGACTAGCGGGGGAAATGAGCAGTTCTTC. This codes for CASSLLTSGGNEQFF.

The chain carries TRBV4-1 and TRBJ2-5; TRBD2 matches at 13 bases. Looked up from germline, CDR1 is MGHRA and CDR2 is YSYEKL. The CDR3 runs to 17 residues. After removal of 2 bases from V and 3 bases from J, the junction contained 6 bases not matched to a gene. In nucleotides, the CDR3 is TGCGCCAGCAGCCAACCTTACGGACTAGCGGGAGAAGAGACCCAGTACTTC. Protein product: CASSQPYGLAGEETQYF.

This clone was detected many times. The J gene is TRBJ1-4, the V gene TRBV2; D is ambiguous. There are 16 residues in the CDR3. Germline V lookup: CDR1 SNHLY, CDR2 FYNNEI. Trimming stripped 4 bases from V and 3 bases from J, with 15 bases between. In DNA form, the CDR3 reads TGTGCCAGCAGTGTTCGGCAGGCATCCTCTAATGAAAAACTGTTTTTT. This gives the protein CASSVRQASSNEKLFF. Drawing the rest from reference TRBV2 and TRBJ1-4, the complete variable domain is EPEVTQTPSHQVTQMGQEVILRCVPISNHLYFYWYRQILGQKVEFLVSFYNNEISEKSEIFDDQFSVERPDGSNFTLKIRSTKLEDSAMYFCASSVRQASSNEKLFFGSGTQLSVL.

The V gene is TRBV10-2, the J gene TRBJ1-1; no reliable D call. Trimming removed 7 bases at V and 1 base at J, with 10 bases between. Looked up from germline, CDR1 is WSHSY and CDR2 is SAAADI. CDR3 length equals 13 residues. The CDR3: CASTRVGNTEAFF. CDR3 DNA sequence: TGCGCCAGCACGAGGGTGGGGAACACTGAAGCTTTCTTT.